This TCR beta chain was profiled in a study of T cells after yellow fever vaccination. The study's findings and limits: Highly abundant clonotypes carried over from the bulk population could end up in FACS-sorted repertoires as contaminants.

The CDR3 extends over 13 amino acids. With 8 bases removed from V and 9 bases from J, the gap between germline ends came to 17 bases. Germline V gene data show CDR1 as SEHNR and CDR2 as FQNEAQ (reference sequence). In this sample, this clonotype turned up many times. Its specificity is not known. MiXCR, run by TCRdb on the 5' RACE reads, gives a single entry per CDR3 protein. The table includes around 320,000 distinct CDR3 sequences, around a tenth detected once. The chain has TRBV7-9 and TRBJ1-5; no firm D call. The material sequenced was CD4+ T cells sorted from PBMCs, taken 45 days after the yellow fever booster vaccination. The clonotype originates from a man between 18 and 29 years old who received the YFV17D yellow fever vaccine. The CDR3 here is CASSSGSLAPQHF. The CDR3 DNA sequence: TGTGCCAGCTCGAGCGGCAGCCTAGCGCCCCAGCATTTT.